The next 2 T cell receptor beta chains were all read from a single sample in a study of CD8 T cells in ankylosing spondylitis. TCRdb analysed the 5' RACE reads with MiXCR anew, one entry per CDR3 protein. The sample carries 180,000 or so distinct CDR3 sequences, roughly 11% recorded once. Sequencing used blood, either unsorted or a sorted T cell fraction (not recorded which). These receptors were taken from a male donor with ankylosing spondylitis or in good health (not recorded which).

This clonotype was detected many times. The chain uses TRBV20-1 and TRBJ2-5, with D perhaps TRBD2 (6 bases). Germline CDR1 is DFQATT and CDR2 is SNEGSKA (reference sequence). Trimming cost V 0 bases and J 0 bases, with 17 bases left between them. The CDR3 runs to 17 residues. CDR3 in DNA: TGCAGTGCTAGAGATTCAAGCCTAGCGATACACCAAGAGACCCAGTACTTC. This translates into CSARDSSLAIHQETQYF.

This rearrangement joins TRBV7-2 to TRBJ1-4; 8 bases match TRBD1. The trim removed 6 bases at V and 8 bases at J, leaving 8 bases unmatched. CDR1 is SGHTA, CDR2 FQGNSA, per germline. This CDR3 is 14 amino acids long. The CDR3 nucleotides are TGTGCCAGCAGTTCAGGACAGGGCCCCGAAAAACTGTTTTTT. This gives the protein CASSSGQGPEKLFF.